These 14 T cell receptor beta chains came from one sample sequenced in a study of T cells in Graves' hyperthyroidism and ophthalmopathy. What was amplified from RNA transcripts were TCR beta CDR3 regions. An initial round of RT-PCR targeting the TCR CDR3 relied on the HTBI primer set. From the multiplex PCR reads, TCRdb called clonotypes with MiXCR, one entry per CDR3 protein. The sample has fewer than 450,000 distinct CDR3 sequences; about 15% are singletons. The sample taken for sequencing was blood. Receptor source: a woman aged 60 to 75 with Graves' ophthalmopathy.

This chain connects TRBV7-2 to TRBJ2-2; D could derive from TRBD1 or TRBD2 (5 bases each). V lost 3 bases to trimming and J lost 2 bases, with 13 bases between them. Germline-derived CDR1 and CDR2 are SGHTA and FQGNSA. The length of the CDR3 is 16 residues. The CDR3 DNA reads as TGTGCCAGCAGCTTGGCCGGGGACCCTAACACCGGGGAGCTGTTTTTT. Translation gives CASSLAGDPNTGELFF.

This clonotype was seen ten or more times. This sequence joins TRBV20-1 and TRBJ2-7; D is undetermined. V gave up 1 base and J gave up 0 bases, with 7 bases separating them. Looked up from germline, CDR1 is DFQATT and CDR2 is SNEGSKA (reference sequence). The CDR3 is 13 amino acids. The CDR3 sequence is CSARAPSSYEQYF. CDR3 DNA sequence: TGCAGTGCTAGAGCTCCGAGCTCCTACGAGCAGTACTTC.

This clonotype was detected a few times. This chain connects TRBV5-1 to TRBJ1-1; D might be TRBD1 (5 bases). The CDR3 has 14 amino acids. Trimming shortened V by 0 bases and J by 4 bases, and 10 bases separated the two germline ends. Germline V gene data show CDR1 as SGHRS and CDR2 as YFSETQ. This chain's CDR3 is CASSLGQPVTEAFF. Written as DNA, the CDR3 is TGCGCCAGCAGCTTGGGACAGCCGGTCACTGAAGCTTTCTTT.

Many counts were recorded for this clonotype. Written as DNA, the CDR3 is TGTGCCTGTCGGCAGGGCCAGATCCCCGGGGAGCTGTTTTTT. This translates into CACRQGQIPGELFF. This chain joins TRBV30 and TRBJ2-2, with D perhaps matching TRBD1 (5 bases). V lost 6 bases, J lost 6 bases, and 17 bases lay in between. This CDR3 has 14 amino acids. Germline V lookup: CDR1 GTSNPN, CDR2 SVGIG (reference sequence).

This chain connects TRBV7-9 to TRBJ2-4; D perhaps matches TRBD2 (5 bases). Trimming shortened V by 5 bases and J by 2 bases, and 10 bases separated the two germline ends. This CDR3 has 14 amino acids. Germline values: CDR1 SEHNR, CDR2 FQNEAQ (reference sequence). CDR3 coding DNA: TGTGCCAGCAGCCGTAGCGAGACCAAAAACATTCAGTACTTC. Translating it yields CASSRSETKNIQYF. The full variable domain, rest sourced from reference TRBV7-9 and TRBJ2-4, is DTGVSQNPRHKITKRGQNVTFRCDPISEHNRLYWYRQTLGQGPEFLTYFQNEAQLEKSRLLSDRFSAERPKGSFSTLEIQRTEQGDSAMYLCASSRSETKNIQYFGAGTRLSVL.

The CDR3 spells CASSIARDRGTYEQYF. CDR3 bases: TGTGCCAGTAGTATCGCCCGGGACAGGGGAACCTACGAGCAGTACTTC. The chain joins TRBV19 to TRBJ2-7, with 10 bases lining up with TRBD1. This CDR3 is 16 amino acids long. CDR1 and CDR2 from the germline V gene are LNHDA and SQIVND (reference sequence). The V and J ends lost 3 bases and 2 bases, in that order; junction bases with no gene match: 7.

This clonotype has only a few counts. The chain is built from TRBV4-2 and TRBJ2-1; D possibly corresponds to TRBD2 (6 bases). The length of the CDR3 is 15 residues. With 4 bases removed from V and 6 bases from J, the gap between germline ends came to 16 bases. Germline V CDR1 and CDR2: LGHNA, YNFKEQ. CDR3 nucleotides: TGTGCCAGCAGCCTATGGAGGGCCCGGGGCAATGAGCAGTTCTTC. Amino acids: CASSLWRARGNEQFF.

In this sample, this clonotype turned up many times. The CDR3 loop reads CASSRRLGRAPTGELFF. CDR3 nucleotide sequence: TGTGCCAGCAGCCGCCGGCTGGGGCGAGCGCCCACCGGGGAGCTGTTTTTT. The chain joins TRBV7-8 to TRBJ2-2; a weak D match, TRBD1 (5 bases). CDR3 length: 17 residues. The V end lost 5 bases, the J end lost 4 bases, and 20 bases lay between the germline ends. Germline V CDR1 and CDR2: SGHVS, FQNEAQ.

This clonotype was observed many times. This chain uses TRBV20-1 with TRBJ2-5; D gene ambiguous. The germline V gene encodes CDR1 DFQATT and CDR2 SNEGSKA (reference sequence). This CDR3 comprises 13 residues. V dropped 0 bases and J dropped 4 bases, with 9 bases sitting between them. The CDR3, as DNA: TGCAGTGCTAGAGATGTAGTGGGAGAGACCCAGTACTTC. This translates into CSARDVVGETQYF.

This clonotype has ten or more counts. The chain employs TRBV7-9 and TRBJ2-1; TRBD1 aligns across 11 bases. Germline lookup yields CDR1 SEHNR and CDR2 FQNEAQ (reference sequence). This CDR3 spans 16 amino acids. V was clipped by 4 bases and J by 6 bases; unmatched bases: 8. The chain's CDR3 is CASSSRTGGAGNEQFF. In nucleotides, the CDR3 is TGTGCCAGCAGCTCAAGGACAGGGGGCGCCGGCAATGAGCAGTTCTTC. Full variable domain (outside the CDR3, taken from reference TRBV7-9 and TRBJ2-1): DTGVSQNPRHKITKRGQNVTFRCDPISEHNRLYWYRQTLGQGPEFLTYFQNEAQLEKSRLLSDRFSAERPKGSFSTLEIQRTEQGDSAMYLCASSSRTGGAGNEQFFGPGTRLTVL.

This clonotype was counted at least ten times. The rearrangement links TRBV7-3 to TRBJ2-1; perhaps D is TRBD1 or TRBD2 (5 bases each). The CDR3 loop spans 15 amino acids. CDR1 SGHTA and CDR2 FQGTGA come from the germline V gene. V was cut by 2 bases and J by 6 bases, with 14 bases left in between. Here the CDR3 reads CASSLEGTVSNEQFF. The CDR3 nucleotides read TGTGCCAGCAGCTTAGAAGGGACGGTCTCCAATGAGCAGTTCTTC.

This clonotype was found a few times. In DNA form, the CDR3 reads TGTGCCAGCAGCCCGCCGGGAACAAACCTCCCGTATAGTGGCCAGTACTTC. Translating it yields CASSPPGTNLPYSGQYF. The V and J genes are TRBV9 and TRBJ2-5; D might be TRBD2 (5 bases). This CDR3 comprises 17 residues. Germline V gene lookup returns CDR1 SGDLS and CDR2 YYNGEE. V shed 4 bases and J shed 10 bases, with 29 bases lying between them.

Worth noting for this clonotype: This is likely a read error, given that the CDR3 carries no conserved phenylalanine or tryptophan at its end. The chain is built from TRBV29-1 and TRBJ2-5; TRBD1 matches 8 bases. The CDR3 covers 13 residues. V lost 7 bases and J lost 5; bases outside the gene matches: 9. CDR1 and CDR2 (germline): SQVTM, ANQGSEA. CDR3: CSAGQGRKETQYL. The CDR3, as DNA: TGCAGCGCTGGACAGGGTAGGAAGGAGACCCAGTACCTC.

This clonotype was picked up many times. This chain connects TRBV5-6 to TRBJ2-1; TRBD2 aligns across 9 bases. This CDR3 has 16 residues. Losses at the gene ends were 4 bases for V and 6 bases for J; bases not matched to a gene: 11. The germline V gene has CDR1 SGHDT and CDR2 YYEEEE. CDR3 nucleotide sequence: TGTGCCAGCAGCCTTTCCGGGACTAGCAGACGCAATGAGCAGTTCTTC. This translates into CASSLSGTSRRNEQFF.